These 11 T cell receptor beta chains originate from one sample sequenced in a study of CD4 and CD8 cells across lung adenocarcinoma regions. TCRdb called the PCR reads again in MiXCR, with one record for every CDR3 protein. This table has 13,000 or so distinct CDR3 sequences, roughly 45% appearing once. Sequenced: CD4+ T cells from the center of a lung tumor. The receptors derive from a male donor with lung adenocarcinoma. The CD4 and CD8 labels of this study may be unreliable.

This clonotype is deemed medium-sized (0.01 to 0.1%). The chain joins TRBV6-5 to TRBJ2-1, with 10 positions matching TRBD1. The CDR3 sequence is 14 residues long. The V and J ends lost 8 bases and 8 bases, in that order; junction bases with no gene match: 9. The germline CDR1 and CDR2 sequences are MNHEY and SVGAGI. CDR3 bases: TGTGCCAGCCCACCGGGACAGGGGACTGATGAGCAGTTCTTC. Protein product: CASPPGQGTDEQFF.

This clonotype has more than one count but fewer than ten. This chain uses TRBV6-1 with TRBJ1-2, with a possible D match to TRBD1 (6 bases). The CDR3 is made up of 15 amino acids. Germline V lookup: CDR1 MNHNS, CDR2 SASEGT. Trimming left V 6 bases short and J 0 bases short, with 14 bases between. CDR3 coding DNA: TGTGCCAGCAGGAGAGATACAGGGACTAACTATGGCTACACCTTC. Protein product: CASRRDTGTNYGYTF.

The genes are TRBV6-1 and TRBJ2-2, with 8 positions matching TRBD2. Near its end, the DNA agrees better with TRBJ2-3, so the J call may be wrong. The CDR3 has 15 amino acids. Germline CDR1 MNHNS, CDR2 SASEGT. The CDR3 nucleotides read TGTGCCAGCTGCCTGGAGAGCGGGAGCACAGGGACGCAGTATTTT. This codes for CASCLESGSTGTQYF.

This clonotype is deemed medium-sized. The V and J genes are TRBV27 and TRBJ2-2; D is uncertain. V gave up 8 bases and J gave up 7 bases, with 17 bases separating them. The CDR3 length is 14 residues. Germline loops: CDR1 MNHEY, CDR2 SMNVEV (reference sequence). CDR3 sequence: CASRMPAANGELFF. The DNA for the CDR3 is TGTGCCAGCCGCATGCCAGCCGCCAACGGGGAGCTGTTTTTT.

This rearrangement joins TRBV7-2 to TRBJ2-3, with 9 bases lining up with TRBD2. Trimming at V came to 4 bases and at J to 5 bases, leaving 13 bases not matched to a gene. The CDR3 totals 17 residues. CDR1 and CDR2 from the germline V gene are SGHTA and FQGNSA. CDR3 sequence reads: CASSSSGASGVGDTQYF. In DNA, the CDR3 is TGTGCCAGCAGCTCGTCCGGGGCTAGCGGGGTCGGAGATACGCAGTATTTT.

This clonotype occurred many times. The CDR3 region is CASSRTSGIYDTQYF. Here the CDR3 DNA reads TGTGCCAGCAGCCGGACTAGCGGGATATACGATACGCAGTATTTT. The V gene is TRBV6-2 or TRBV6-3, the J gene TRBJ2-3, with 12 nucleotides matching TRBD2. Germline CDR1 and CDR2: MNHEY and SVGEGT. The CDR3 has 15 amino acids. Germline trimming cut 6 bases from V and 6 bases from J; bases unmatched to any gene: 7.

V gene TRBV27 combines with J gene TRBJ2-1, with 10 bases aligning to TRBD2. The J call may not be correct, given that the DNA end is closer to TRBJ2-7. The germline V gene has CDR1 MNHEY and CDR2 SMNVEV (reference sequence). The CDR3 loop spans 12 amino acids. The CDR3 is CASSKLAGEQYF. CDR3 in DNA: TGTGCCAGCAGTAAACTAGCGGGGGAGCAGTACTTC.

In DNA form, the CDR3 reads TGTGCCGGGGGGGACGGGGGCCGGGGTGCAGAGACGCAGTACTTC. Amino acid sequence: CAGGDGGRGAETQYF. This chain links TRBV6-4 with TRBJ2-1; perhaps TRBD2 as D (7 bases). With the DNA end fitting TRBJ2-7 better, the J assignment may be wrong. The CDR3 covers 15 residues. Germline lookup yields CDR1 MRHNA and CDR2 SNTAGT.

This chain joins TRBV6-1 and TRBJ2-1; D unclear. Trimming took off 2 bases at V and 10 bases at J, with 21 bases between the two ends. This CDR3 has 16 amino acids. Germline-derived CDR1 and CDR2 are MNHNS and SASEGT. The CDR3 sequence: CASSEIGVAMSYEQFF. The CDR3 bases are TGTGCCAGCAGTGAAATCGGAGTGGCCATGTCCTACGAGCAGTTCTTC.

By sample fraction, this clonotype is medium-sized (0.01 to 0.1%). The V and J genes are TRBV6-1 and TRBJ2-1, with no clear D. The germline V and J ends were trimmed by 1 base and 10 bases, with 11 bases remaining between them. The CDR3 totals 13 residues. Germline V gene sequence: CDR1 MNHNS, CDR2 SASEGT. CDR3 loop: CASSEGGPREQFF. CDR3 nucleotide sequence: TGTGCCAGCAGTGAAGGGGGTCCACGGGAGCAGTTCTTC.

A word on this clonotype: Its ends do not fully match the called genes, so a read error is possible. The rearrangement links TRBV6-1 to TRBJ2-3; 7 bases fit TRBD2. The CDR3 spans 13 residues. Per the germline V gene, CDR1 is MNHNS and CDR2 is SASEGT. CDR3 region: CARGGSGKDTQYF. DNA for the CDR3: TGTGCCAGGGGGGGGTCAGGCAAAGATACGCAGTACTTT.